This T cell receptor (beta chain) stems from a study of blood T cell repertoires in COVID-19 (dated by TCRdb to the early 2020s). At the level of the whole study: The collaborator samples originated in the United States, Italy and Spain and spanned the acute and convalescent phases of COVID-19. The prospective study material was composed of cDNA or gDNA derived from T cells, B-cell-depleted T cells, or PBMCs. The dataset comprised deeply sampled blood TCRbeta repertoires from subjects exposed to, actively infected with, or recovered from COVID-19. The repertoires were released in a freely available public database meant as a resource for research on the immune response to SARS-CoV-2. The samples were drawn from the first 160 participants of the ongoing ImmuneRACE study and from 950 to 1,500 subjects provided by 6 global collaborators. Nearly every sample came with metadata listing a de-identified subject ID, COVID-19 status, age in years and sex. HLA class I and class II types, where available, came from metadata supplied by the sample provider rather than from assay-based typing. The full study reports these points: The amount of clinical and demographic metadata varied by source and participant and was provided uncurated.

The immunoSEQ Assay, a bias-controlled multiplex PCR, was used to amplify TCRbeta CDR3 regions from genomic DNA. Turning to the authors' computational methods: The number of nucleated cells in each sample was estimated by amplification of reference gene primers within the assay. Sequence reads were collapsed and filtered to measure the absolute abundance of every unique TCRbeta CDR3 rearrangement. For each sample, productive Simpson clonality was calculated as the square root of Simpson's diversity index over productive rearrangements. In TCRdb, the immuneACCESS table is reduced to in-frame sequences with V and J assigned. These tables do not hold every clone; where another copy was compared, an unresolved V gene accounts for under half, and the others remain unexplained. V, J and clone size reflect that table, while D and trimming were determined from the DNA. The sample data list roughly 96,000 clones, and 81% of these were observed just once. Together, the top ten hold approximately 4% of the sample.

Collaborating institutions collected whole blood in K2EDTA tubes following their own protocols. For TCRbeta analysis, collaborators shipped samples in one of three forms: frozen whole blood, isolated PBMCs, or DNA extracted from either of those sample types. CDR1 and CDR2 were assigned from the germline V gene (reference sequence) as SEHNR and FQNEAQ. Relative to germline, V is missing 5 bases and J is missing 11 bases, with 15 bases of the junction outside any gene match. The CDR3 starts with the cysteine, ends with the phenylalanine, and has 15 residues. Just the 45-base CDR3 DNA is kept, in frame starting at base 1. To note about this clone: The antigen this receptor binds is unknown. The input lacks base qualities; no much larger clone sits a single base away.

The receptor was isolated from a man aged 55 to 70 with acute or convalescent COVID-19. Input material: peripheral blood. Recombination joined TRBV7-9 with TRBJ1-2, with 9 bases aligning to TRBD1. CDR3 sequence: CASSPHRDRVEGYTF. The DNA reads TGTGCCAGCAGCCCACACCGGGACAGGGTGGAAGGTTACACCTTC.